The entry below describes one T cell receptor beta chain. This specimen comes from a study of blood T cell repertoires in COVID-19. Study in general: Donors in the United States, Italy and Spain gave samples during acute or convalescent COVID-19. Sources were T cells, B-cell-depleted T cells, or PBMCs; the material itself was cDNA or gDNA.

As originally analysed: Amplification of reference gene primers provided the estimated nucleated cell counts. Clones were read by immunoSEQ multiplex PCR, and TCRdb kept only the in-frame ones, dropping some. V and J calls and clone size follow that table, whereas D and trimming were derived from the DNA. The sample lists about 170,000 clones, about four fifths occurring once. CDR3 length equals 13 residues. V shed 1 base and J shed 5 bases, with 11 bases lying between them. Germline loops: CDR1 GTSNPN, CDR2 SVGIG (reference sequence). The chain links TRBV30 to TRBJ1-1; D is ambiguous. This TCR was recovered from a human donor with acute or convalescent COVID-19. The donor label of this sample is uncertain. The source material was peripheral blood. CDR3 residues: CAWSAGVGTEAFF. The CDR3 region has the DNA TGTGCCTGGAGTGCCGGGGTCGGTACTGAAGCTTTCTTT.